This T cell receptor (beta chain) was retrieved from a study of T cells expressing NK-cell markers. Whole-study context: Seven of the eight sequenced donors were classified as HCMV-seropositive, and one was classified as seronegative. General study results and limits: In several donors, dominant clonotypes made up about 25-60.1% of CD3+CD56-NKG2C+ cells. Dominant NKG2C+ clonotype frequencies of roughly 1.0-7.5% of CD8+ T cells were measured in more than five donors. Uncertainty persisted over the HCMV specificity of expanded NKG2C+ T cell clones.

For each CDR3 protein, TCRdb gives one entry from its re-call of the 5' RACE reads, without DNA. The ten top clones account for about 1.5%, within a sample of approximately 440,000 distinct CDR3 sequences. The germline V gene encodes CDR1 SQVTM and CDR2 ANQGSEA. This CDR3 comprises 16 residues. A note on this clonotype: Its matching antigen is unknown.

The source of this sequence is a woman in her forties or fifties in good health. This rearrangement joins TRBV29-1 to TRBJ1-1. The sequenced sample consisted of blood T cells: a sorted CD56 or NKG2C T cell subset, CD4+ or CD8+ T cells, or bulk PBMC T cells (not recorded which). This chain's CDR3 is CSVEEGRTVLNTEAFF.